The 2 T cell receptor beta chains presented below share a single source sample, sequenced in a study of T cells in localized non-small cell lung cancer. Produced via immunoSEQ multiplex PCR; TCRdb's table is partial and in-frame only. This table has around 92,000 clones, roughly 88% appearing once. The sequences come from PBMCs, collected before any cancer treatment. Source of these receptors: a woman aged 40 to 75 with stage II squamous cell lung carcinoma.

This clone was seen a single time. The V call is TRBV5-6, the J call TRBJ1-2; maybe TRBD1 (6 bases). V was pared by 0 bases and J by 8 bases, with 17 bases between. This CDR3 has 15 residues. Germline CDR1 SGHDT, CDR2 YYEEEE. The CDR3 DNA follows: TGTGCCAGCAGCTTGGTCACATTGGACAGTGGAGGCTACACCTTC. Protein: CASSLVTLDSGGYTF.

V and J are TRBV30 and TRBJ2-7; a weak D match, TRBD2 (6 bases). The CDR3 is 13 residues long. Germline values: CDR1 GTSNPN, CDR2 SVGIG (reference sequence). Between the trimmed V and J ends, which lost 0 bases and 7 bases, there was a span of 13 bases. Written as DNA, the CDR3 is TGTGCCTGGAGTGTACTAGCAGTGGGGGAGCAGTACTTC. This sequence encodes CAWSVLAVGEQYF.